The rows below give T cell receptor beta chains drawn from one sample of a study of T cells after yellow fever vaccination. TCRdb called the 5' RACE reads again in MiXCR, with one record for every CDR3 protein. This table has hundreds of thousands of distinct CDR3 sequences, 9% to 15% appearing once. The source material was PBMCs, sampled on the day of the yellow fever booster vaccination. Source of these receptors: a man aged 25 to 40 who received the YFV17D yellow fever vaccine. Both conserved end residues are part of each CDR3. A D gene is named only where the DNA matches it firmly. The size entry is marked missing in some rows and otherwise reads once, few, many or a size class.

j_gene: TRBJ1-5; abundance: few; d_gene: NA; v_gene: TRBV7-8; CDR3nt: TGTGCCAGCAGCTTAATCCACGATATTAATCAGCCCCAGCATTTT; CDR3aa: CASSLIHDINQPQHF
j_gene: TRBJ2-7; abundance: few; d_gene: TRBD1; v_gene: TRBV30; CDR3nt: TGTGCCTGGAGGGGACAGACCTACGAGCAGTACTTC; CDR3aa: CAWRGQTYEQYF
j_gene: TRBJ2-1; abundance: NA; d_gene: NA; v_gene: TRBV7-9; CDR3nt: TGTGCCAGCAGCCCGACGGAGGGGCCCTACAATGAGCAGTTCTTC; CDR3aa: CASSPTEGPYNEQFF
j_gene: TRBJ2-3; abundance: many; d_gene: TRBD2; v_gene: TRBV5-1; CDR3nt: TGCGCCAGCAGACTGACTAGCGGGGACACAGATACGCAGTATTTT; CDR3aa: CASRLTSGDTDTQYF
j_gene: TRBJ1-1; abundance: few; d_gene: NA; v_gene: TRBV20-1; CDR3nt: TGCAGTGCTAGAGATAGTTCCAGGAAAGTTGAAGCTTTCTTT; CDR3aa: CSARDSSRKVEAFF
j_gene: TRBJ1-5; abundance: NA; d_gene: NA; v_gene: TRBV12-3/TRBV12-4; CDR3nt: TGTGCCAGCAGTTTTTTGGGCAGCAATCAGCCCCAGCATTTT; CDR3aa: CASSFLGSNQPQHF
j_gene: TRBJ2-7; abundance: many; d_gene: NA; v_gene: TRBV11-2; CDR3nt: TGTGCCAGCAGCCCCGGGACACGCAACCTCTACTTC; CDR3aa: CASSPGTRNLYF
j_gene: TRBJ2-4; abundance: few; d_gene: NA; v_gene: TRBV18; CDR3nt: TGTGCCAGCTCACCACGTACAGCATTCGTCCTAGCCAAAAACATTCAGTACTTC; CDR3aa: CASSPRTAFVLAKNIQYF
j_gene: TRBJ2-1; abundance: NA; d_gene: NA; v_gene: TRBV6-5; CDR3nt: TGTGCCAGCAGTTATCTCTCGCTAGTTCGGGGTGAGCAGTTCTTC; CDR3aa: CASSYLSLVRGEQFF
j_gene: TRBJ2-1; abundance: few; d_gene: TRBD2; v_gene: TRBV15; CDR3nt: TGTGCCACCAGCCTAGGGGGGCTAGCGGGAGCGGTTGAGCAGTTCTTC; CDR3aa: CATSLGGLAGAVEQFF
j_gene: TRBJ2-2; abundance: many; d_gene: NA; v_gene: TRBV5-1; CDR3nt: TGCGCCAGCAGCTTGGTGCCAGGGGCGACCGGGGAGCTGTTTTTT; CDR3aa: CASSLVPGATGELFF
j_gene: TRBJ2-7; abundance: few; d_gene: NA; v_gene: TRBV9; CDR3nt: TGTGCCAGCAGCGTAGCACCTAACCCAAGCTCCTACGAGCAGTACTTC; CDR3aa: CASSVAPNPSSYEQYF
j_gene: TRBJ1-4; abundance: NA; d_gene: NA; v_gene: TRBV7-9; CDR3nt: TGTGCCAGCAGCCTAACCCTCCGGTGGGCTACTAATGAAAAACTGTTTTTT; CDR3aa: CASSLTLRWATNEKLFF
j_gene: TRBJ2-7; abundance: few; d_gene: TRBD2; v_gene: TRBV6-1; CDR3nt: TGTGCCAGCAGTCTTTATCTAGCGGGATTCTACGAGCAGTACTTC; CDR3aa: CASSLYLAGFYEQYF
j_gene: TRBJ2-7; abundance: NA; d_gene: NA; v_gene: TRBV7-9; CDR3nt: TGTGCCAGCAGCTTTTTACTTGATGTGGTCTACGAGCAGTACTTC; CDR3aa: CASSFLLDVVYEQYF
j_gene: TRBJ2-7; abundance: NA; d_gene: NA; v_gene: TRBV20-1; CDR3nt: TGCAGTGTCAGTCTTGGAACAGGTATCTCCTACGAGCAGTACTTC; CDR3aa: CSVSLGTGISYEQYF
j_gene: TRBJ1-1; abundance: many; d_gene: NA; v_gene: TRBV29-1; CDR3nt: TGCAGCGTTGCAGGGTACCACACTGAAGCTTTCTTT; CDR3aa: CSVAGYHTEAFF
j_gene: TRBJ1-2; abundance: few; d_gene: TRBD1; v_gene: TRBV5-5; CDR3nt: TGTGCCAGCAGGATGCGGGACAGGGAGAACTATGGCTACACCTTC; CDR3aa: CASRMRDRENYGYTF
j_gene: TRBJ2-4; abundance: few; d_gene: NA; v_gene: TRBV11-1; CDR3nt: TGTGCCAGCAGCGACCCCCTCCGGGATCAAAGAGACAAAAACATTCAGTACTTC; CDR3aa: CASSDPLRDQRDKNIQYF
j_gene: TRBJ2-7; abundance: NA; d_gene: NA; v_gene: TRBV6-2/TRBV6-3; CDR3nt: TGTGCCAGGGCCGTGGTCTGGAGTAGCTCTTCTCGCTACGAGCAGTACTTC; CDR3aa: CARAVVWSSSSRYEQYF
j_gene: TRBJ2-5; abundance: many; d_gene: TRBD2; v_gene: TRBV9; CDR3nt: TGTGCCAGCAGCCCTTGGGGCGGGAGGGCCGGAGAGACCCAGTACTTC; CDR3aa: CASSPWGGRAGETQYF
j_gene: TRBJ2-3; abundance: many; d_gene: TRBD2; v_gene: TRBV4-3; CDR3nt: TGCGCCAGCAGCCTTGGGACTAGCCGGGGCACAGATACGCAGTATTTT; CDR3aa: CASSLGTSRGTDTQYF
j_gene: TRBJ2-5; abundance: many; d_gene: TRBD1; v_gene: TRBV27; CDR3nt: TGTGCCAGCCGACAGGGTCTAGAGACCCAGTACTTC; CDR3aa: CASRQGLETQYF
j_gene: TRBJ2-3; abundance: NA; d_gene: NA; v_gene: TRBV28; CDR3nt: TGTGCCAGCAGTGAAACCTCATCGACAGCTCCCGCCTATACGCAGTATTTT; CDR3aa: CASSETSSTAPAYTQYF
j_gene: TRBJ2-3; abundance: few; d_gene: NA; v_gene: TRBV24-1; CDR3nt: TGTGCCACTGGGGCGGGACAGTCCAGCACAGATACGCAGTATTTT; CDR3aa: CATGAGQSSTDTQYF
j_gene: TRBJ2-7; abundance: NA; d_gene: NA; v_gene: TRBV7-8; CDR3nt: TGTGCCAGCAGGCGGGGGGACAGACAATACGAGCAGTACTTC; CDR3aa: CASRRGDRQYEQYF
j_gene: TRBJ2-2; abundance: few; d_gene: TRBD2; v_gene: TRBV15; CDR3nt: TGTGCCACCACGGGGGGTAACACCGGGGAGCTGTTTTTT; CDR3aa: CATTGGNTGELFF
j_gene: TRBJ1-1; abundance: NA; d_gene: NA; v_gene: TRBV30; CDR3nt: TGTGCCTGGAGACAAAACACTGAAGCTTTCTTT; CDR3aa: CAWRQNTEAFF
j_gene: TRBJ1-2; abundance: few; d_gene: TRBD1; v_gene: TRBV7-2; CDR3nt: TGTGCCAGCAGCTTGGGACAGGGGCCACGGGGCTATGGCTACACCTTC; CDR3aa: CASSLGQGPRGYGYTF
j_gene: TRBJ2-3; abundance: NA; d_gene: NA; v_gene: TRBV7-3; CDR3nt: TGTGCCAGCAGCCCAAAGGGGGACCCCCGCACAGATACGCAGTATTTT; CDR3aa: CASSPKGDPRTDTQYF
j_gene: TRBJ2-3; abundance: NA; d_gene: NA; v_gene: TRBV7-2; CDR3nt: TGTGCCAGCACCCAAGTAGGAGATACGCAGTATTTT; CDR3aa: CASTQVGDTQYF
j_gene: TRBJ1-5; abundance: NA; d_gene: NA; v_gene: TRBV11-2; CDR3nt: TGTGCCAGCAGCGAATATGCAGGGGAGCATCAGCCCCAGCATTTT; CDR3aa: CASSEYAGEHQPQHF
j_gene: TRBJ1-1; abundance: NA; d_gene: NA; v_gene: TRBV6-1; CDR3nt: TGTGCCAGCGTACGGGGCGGGGCCGGGGGCACTGAAGCTTTCTTT; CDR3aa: CASVRGGAGGTEAFF
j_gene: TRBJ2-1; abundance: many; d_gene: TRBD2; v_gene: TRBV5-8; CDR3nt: TGTGCCAGCAGCTTAAGACTAGCGGGAGGATATGAGCAGTTCTTC; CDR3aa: CASSLRLAGGYEQFF
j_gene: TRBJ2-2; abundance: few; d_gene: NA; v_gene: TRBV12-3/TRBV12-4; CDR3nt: TGTGCCAGCAGTTTACCCCCCACCGGGGAGCTGTTTTTT; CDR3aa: CASSLPPTGELFF
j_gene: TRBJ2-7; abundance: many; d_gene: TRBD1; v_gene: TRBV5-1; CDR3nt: TGCGCCAGCAGTTCTCAGGGGGCTAACGGCTACGAGCAGTACTTC; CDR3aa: CASSSQGANGYEQYF
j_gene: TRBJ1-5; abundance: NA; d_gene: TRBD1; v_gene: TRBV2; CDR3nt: TGTGCCAGCTCCGGGACAGGCAACAATCAGCCCCAGCATTTT; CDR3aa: CASSGTGNNQPQHF
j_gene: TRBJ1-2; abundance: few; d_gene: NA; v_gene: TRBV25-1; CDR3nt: TGTGCCAGCAGCCACTGGGCTATCAAAGACTACACCTTC; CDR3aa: CASSHWAIKDYTF
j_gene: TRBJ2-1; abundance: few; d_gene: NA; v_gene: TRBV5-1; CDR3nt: TGCGCCAGCAGCTTGGGGACTGTGAGGGAGCAGTTCTTC; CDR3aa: CASSLGTVREQFF
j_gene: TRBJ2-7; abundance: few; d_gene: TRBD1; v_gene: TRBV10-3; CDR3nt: TGTGCCATCAGATCTCAGGGGGCCTACGAGCAGTACTTC; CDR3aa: CAIRSQGAYEQYF
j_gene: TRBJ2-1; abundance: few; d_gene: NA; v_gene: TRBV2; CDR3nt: TGTGCCAACTCCGAACAAACGGGATACGATGAGCAGTTCTTC; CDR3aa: CANSEQTGYDEQFF
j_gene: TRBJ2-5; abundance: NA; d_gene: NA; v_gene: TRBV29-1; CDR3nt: TGCAGCGGACAGGGTTTTTTTGGCGGGAGCCAAGAGACCCAGTACTTC; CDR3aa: CSGQGFFGGSQETQYF
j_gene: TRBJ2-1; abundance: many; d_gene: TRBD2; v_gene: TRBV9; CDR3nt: TGTGCCAGCAGCGTAGCTGTGGCGGGAGGCGAGGATGAGCAGTTCTTC; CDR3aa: CASSVAVAGGEDEQFF
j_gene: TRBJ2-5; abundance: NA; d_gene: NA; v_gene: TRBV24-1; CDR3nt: TGTGCCACCAGTGATTTAAGATTCTCTCAATGCCAAGAGACCCAGTACTTC; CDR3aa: CATSDLRFSQCQETQYF
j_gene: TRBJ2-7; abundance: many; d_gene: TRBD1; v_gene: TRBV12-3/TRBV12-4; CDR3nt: TGTGCCAGCAGTTCCCCTGGGACAGGTACCTACGAGCAGTACTTC; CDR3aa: CASSSPGTGTYEQYF
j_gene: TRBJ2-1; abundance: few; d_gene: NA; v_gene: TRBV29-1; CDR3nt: TGCAGCGTTGCCAGCCTCGGCAATGAGCAGTTCTTC; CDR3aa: CSVASLGNEQFF
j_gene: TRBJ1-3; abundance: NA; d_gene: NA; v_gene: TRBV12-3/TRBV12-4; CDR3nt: TGTGCCAGCCTAGGCGGTTTGGACACCATATATTTT; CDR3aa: CASLGGLDTIYF
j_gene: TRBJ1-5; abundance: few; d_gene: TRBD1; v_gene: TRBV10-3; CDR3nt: TGTGCCATCAGTGAGTCTTTCTACAGGGGGCTCGGCAATCAGCCCCAGCATTTT; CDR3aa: CAISESFYRGLGNQPQHF
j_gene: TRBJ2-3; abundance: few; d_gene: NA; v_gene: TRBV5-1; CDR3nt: TGCGCCAGCAGCTCAAACCCCCCCGGGACTAGCACAGATACGCAGTATTTT; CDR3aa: CASSSNPPGTSTDTQYF
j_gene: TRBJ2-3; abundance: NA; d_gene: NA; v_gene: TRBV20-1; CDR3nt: TGCAGTGCTAGAGCGCGGAGGGTAGATACGCAGTATTTT; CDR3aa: CSARARRVDTQYF